The 16 T cell receptor beta chains presented below share a single source sample, sequenced in a study of Graves' ophthalmopathy and Graves' hyperthyroidism. Amplified material comprised TCR beta CDR3 regions derived from RNA transcripts. The library came from an HTBI-primed first-round RT-PCR and a second-round multiplex PCR. TCRdb passed the multiplex PCR reads through MiXCR, listing each CDR3 protein once. The table has 740,000 or so distinct CDR3 sequences, 40% seen once. The sequenced material came from peripheral blood. The receptor set was obtained from an adult man with Graves' ophthalmopathy.

This clonotype was recorded at least ten times. The chain joins TRBV9 to TRBJ2-5, with 9 bases matching TRBD1. This CDR3 spans 15 amino acids. The germline V gene has CDR1 SGDLS and CDR2 YYNGEE. V lost 0 bases, J lost 4 bases, and 4 bases stayed unmatched. CDR3 in DNA: TGTGCCAGCAGCGTAGTGGGACAGGGTATAGAGACCCAGTACTTC. Translated: CASSVVGQGIETQYF.

This chain joins TRBV19 and TRBJ1-1; 8 bases line up with TRBD1. Germline assignment: CDR1 LNHDA and CDR2 SQIVND (reference sequence). Trimming removed 7 bases from V and 3 bases from J; junction bases left unmatched: 7. The CDR3 covers 14 residues. CDR3 bases: TGTGCCAGTATACACAGGGGGAAGGACACTGAAGCTTTCTTT. Translation: CASIHRGKDTEAFF.

This clonotype has just a few counts. The chain recombines TRBV20-1 with TRBJ2-7; no definite D call. The V and J ends lost 5 bases and 2 bases respectively, with 7 bases between them. CDR3 length: 11 residues. Per the germline V gene, CDR1 is DFQATT and CDR2 is SNEGSKA (reference sequence). For the CDR3, the DNA is TGCAGTGCTGGGTACGCCTACGAGCAGTACTTC. Translated: CSAGYAYEQYF.

This clonotype came up a few times. The chain uses TRBV6-5 and TRBJ2-7; the match to TRBD2 covers 7 bases. The V segment lost 8 bases and the J segment 4 bases; nucleotides outside the gene matches: 11. The germline CDR1 and CDR2 sequences are MNHEY and SVGAGI. The CDR3 spans 14 residues. The CDR3 loop reads CASSRRGNTYEQYF. The CDR3, as DNA: TGTGCCAGCTCGCGGCGGGGGAATACGTACGAGCAGTACTTC.

This clonotype was counted many times. V is TRBV29-1 and J is TRBJ2-7; D not certain. The CDR3 totals 11 residues. V was pared by 7 bases and J by 2 bases, with 9 bases between. CDR1 and CDR2 from the germline V gene are SQVTM and ANQGSEA. As DNA, the CDR3 is TGCAGCGCCAGAGTGACCTACGAGCAGTACTTC. Translation gives CSARVTYEQYF.

This clonotype showed up just a few times. The chain is built from TRBV12-3 or TRBV12-4 and TRBJ2-3; D is unclear. Between the trimmed V and J ends, which lost 7 bases and 2 bases, there was a span of 10 bases. This CDR3 region has 13 residues. The CDR3 coding sequence is TGTGCCAGCACCTCTGATAACACAGATACGCAGTATTTT. Its protein product is CASTSDNTDTQYF.

V is TRBV28 and J is TRBJ1-2; 8 nucleotides match TRBD1. Per germline, CDR1 MDHEN and CDR2 SYDVKM. The V segment lost 10 bases and the J segment 2 bases; nucleotides outside the gene matches: 9. The CDR3 length is 14 residues. The CDR3 DNA reads TGTGCCACCGCGGGGGGGGACAGGAACTATGGCTACACCTTC. Encoded protein: CATAGGDRNYGYTF.

This chain links TRBV2 with TRBJ1-5; D is perhaps TRBD1 (5 bases). The germline V gene encodes CDR1 SNHLY and CDR2 FYNNEI. The CDR3 is made up of 14 amino acids. Trimming removed 5 bases at V and 5 bases at J, with 13 bases between. The CDR3: CASSPGGEYQPQHF. CDR3 bases: TGTGCCAGCAGTCCCGGGGGGGAATATCAGCCCCAGCATTTT.

This clonotype was seen more than once but under ten times. This chain joins TRBV29-1 and TRBJ2-7, with 7 bases matching TRBD2. Trimming cost V 7 bases and J 0 bases; bases outside gene matches: 9. The CDR3 extends over 14 amino acids. CDR1 and CDR2 (germline): SQVTM, ANQGSEA. CDR3 loop: CSARRRESSYEQYF. The CDR3 nucleotides read TGCAGCGCCCGTCGGCGGGAGAGCTCCTACGAGCAGTACTTC.

The CDR3 DNA reads as TGTGCCAGCAGCCCCCTTCGAACAGGGGGCAATCAGCCCCAGCATTTT. It yields the protein CASSPLRTGGNQPQHF. V is TRBV11-1 and J is TRBJ1-5, with 7 bases matching TRBD1. The CDR3 totals 16 residues. Germline V gene data show CDR1 as SGHAT and CDR2 as FQDESV (reference sequence). V gave up 5 bases and J gave up 2 bases; unmatched junction bases: 9.

This clonotype occurred many times. The chain employs TRBV11-2 and TRBJ1-6; no reliable D call. CDR3 length: 13 residues. Germline loops: CDR1 SGHAT, CDR2 FQNNGV. V lost 1 base, J lost 7 bases, and 5 bases lay in between. The CDR3 here is CASSLVENSPLHF. The CDR3, as DNA: TGTGCCAGCAGCTTAGTCGAAAATTCACCCCTCCACTTT. The variable domain in full, with the rest retrieved from reference TRBV11-2 and TRBJ1-6, is EAGVAQSPRYKIIEKRQSVAFWCNPISGHATLYWYQQILGQGPKLLIQFQNNGVVDDSQLPKDRFSAERLKGVDSTLKIQPAKLEDSAVYLCASSLVENSPLHFGNGTRLTVT.

The chain uses TRBV25-1 and TRBJ1-1; 10 nucleotides match TRBD1. Germline lookup yields CDR1 MGHDK and CDR2 SYGVNS. This CDR3 region has 16 residues. V trimming: 3 bases; J trimming: 2 bases; junction bases outside the gene matches: 6. The CDR3 spells CASSDHGQGDNTEAFF. DNA of the CDR3: TGTGCCAGCAGTGACCACGGACAGGGGGATAACACTGAAGCTTTCTTT.

Comments on this clonotype: This may arise from a read error, as a much more abundant clone is one base away. The chain recombines TRBV29-1 with TRBJ1-2, with no clear D. From germline, CDR1 is SQVTM and CDR2 ANQGSEA. The CDR3 loop spans 11 amino acids. This chain's CDR3 is CSEYTNYGHTF. The CDR3 DNA reads as TGCAGTGAATACACTAACTATGGCCACACCTTC.

This chain links TRBV29-1 with TRBJ1-1, with D tentatively TRBD1 (6 bases). The V and J ends lost 7 bases and 0 bases respectively, with 6 bases between them. The CDR3 contains 11 residues. CDR1 is SQVTM and CDR2 is ANQGSEA in the germline V gene. CDR3 protein: CSAGVNTEAFF. CDR3 DNA: TGCAGCGCAGGGGTGAACACTGAAGCTTTCTTT.

V is TRBV20-1 and J is TRBJ2-6, with D perhaps TRBD1 (5 bases). Germline V gene data show CDR1 as DFQATT and CDR2 as SNEGSKA (reference sequence). This CDR3 contains 17 residues. The germline V and J ends were trimmed by 0 bases and 0 bases, with 12 bases remaining between them. This CDR3 reads CSARDLTDPSGANVLTF. For the CDR3, the DNA is TGCAGTGCTAGAGACCTGACAGACCCCTCTGGGGCCAACGTCCTGACTTTC.

This clonotype was counted at least ten times. The DNA for the CDR3 is TGTGCCAGCAGCTTAGGTACGGGTATCCAAGAGACCCAGTACTTC. Translation gives CASSLGTGIQETQYF. The chain links TRBV7-2 to TRBJ2-5; the D is unclear. Looked up from germline, CDR1 is SGHTA and CDR2 is FQGNSA. The CDR3 has 15 amino acids. V shed 1 base and J shed 1 base, with 10 bases lying between them.